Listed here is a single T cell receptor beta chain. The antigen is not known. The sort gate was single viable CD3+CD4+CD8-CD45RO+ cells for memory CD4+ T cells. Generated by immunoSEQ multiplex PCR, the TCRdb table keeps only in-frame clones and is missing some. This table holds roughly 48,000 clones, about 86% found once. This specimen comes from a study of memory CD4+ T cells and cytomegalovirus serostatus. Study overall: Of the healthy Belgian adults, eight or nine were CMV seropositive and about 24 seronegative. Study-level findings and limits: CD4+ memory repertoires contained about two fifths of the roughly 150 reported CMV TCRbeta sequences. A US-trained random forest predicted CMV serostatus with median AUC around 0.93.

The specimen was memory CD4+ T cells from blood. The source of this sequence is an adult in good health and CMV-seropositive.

The CDR3: CASSQAVTSSGNTIYF. The CDR3 DNA sequence: TGTGCCAGCAGCCAAGCGGTGACGAGCTCTGGAAACACCATATATTTT. The chain has TRBV4-2 and TRBJ1-3; D gene unclear. Germline V gene data show CDR1 as LGHNA and CDR2 as YNFKEQ. This CDR3 contains 16 residues. V was trimmed by 1 base and J by 0 bases, leaving 10 bases between them.